These 28 T cell receptor beta chains share one sample of origin, sequenced in a study of blood T cell repertoires in COVID-19. Profiled with immunoSEQ multiplex PCR; TCRdb holds only in-frame clones, not every one. The data hold about 230,000 clones, with about 87% observed a single time. Sequencing used PBMCs or T cells enriched from blood (not recorded which). These receptors were collected from a woman in her twenties or thirties who had been exposed to COVID-19.

V and J are TRBV5-5 and TRBJ2-3, with D perhaps TRBD2 (6 bases). With 2 bases removed from V and 1 base from J, the gap between germline ends came to 8 bases. CDR1 SGHKS and CDR2 YYEKEE come from the germline V gene (reference sequence). The CDR3 is 14 residues long. For the CDR3, the DNA is TGTGCCAGCAGCTTCGGGGGACGCACAGATACGCAGTATTTT. Translation: CASSFGGRTDTQYF.

The rearrangement uses TRBV2 and TRBJ2-7, with TRBD2 identical over 15 bases. V dropped 6 bases and J dropped 3; count of bases not matched to a gene: 12. The length of the CDR3 is 18 residues. CDR1 and CDR2 from the germline V gene are SNHLY and FYNNEI. The CDR3 is CASRVPGLAGGLNYEQYF. The CDR3 nucleotides read TGTGCCAGCAGGGTACCGGGACTAGCGGGAGGTCTCAACTACGAGCAGTACTTC.

This rearrangement joins TRBV10-1 to TRBJ1-1; TRBD1 might be the D (5 bases). V gave up 0 bases and J gave up 8 bases, with 10 bases separating them. The CDR3 loop spans 13 amino acids. Germline-derived CDR1 and CDR2 are WNHNN and SYGVQD (reference sequence). CDR3 DNA sequence: TGCGCCAGCAGTGAGTCCGGGCGACAGGAAGCTTTCTTT. Translating it yields CASSESGRQEAFF.

The gene calls are TRBV7-9 and TRBJ2-3; TRBD2 matches 10 bases. Unmatched junction bases numbered 7, after V lost 5 bases and J lost 2 bases. Per germline, CDR1 SEHNR and CDR2 FQNEAQ (reference sequence). The CDR3 is 16 residues long. CDR3 nucleotides: TGTGCCAGCAGCCCGGGACTAGCGAAACACACAGATACGCAGTATTTT. Amino acids: CASSPGLAKHTDTQYF.

The CDR3 region is CASSPGTYQPQHF. The CDR3 DNA reads TGTGCCAGCTCACCAGGGACTTATCAGCCCCAGCATTTT. This chain links TRBV18 with TRBJ1-5, with a possible D match to TRBD1 (5 bases). V lost 2 bases to trimming and J lost 5 bases, with 7 bases between them. The CDR3 contains 13 residues. Germline CDR1 is KGHSH and CDR2 is LQKENI.

This clone was detected a few times. The chain carries TRBV10-2 and TRBJ1-1; 7 bases are shared with TRBD1. The CDR3 is 14 amino acids. Germline trimming cut 3 bases from V and 6 bases from J; bases unmatched to any gene: 7. CDR1 and CDR2 from the germline V gene are WSHSY and SAAADI. Here the CDR3 DNA reads TGCGCCAGCAGTGAACAGGGGTTTAAGGCTGAAGCTTTCTTT. It is translated as CASSEQGFKAEAFF.

The rearrangement joins TRBV2 to TRBJ2-7, with 9 bases fitting TRBD1. This CDR3 comprises 12 residues. Looked up from germline, CDR1 is SNHLY and CDR2 is FYNNEI. Trimming at V came to 7 bases and at J to 7 bases, leaving 5 bases not matched to a gene. The CDR3 region is CASKGTGIEQYF. CDR3 coding DNA: TGTGCCAGCAAAGGGACAGGGATTGAGCAGTACTTC. The variable domain in full, with the rest retrieved from reference TRBV2 and TRBJ2-7, is EPEVTQTPSHQVTQMGQEVILRCVPISNHLYFYWYRQILGQKVEFLVSFYNNEISEKSEIFDDQFSVERPDGSNFTLKIRSTKLEDSAMYFCASKGTGIEQYFGPGTRLTVT.

The CDR3 reads CASSPREGPGEAFF. CDR3 sequence (DNA): TGCGCCAGCAGCCCCCGGGAGGGCCCTGGGGAAGCTTTCTTT. The chain is built from TRBV4-1 and TRBJ1-1; no clear D gene. This CDR3 has 14 amino acids. The V and J ends lost 4 bases and 8 bases respectively, with 17 bases between them. From germline, CDR1 is MGHRA and CDR2 YSYEKL.

This clone was observed a few times. V is TRBV3-1 (or the pseudogene TRBV3-2) and J is TRBJ1-2, with D tentatively TRBD1 (6 bases). The CDR3 spans 13 residues. Trimming shortened V by 4 bases and J by 2 bases, and 8 bases separated the two germline ends. Germline lookup yields CDR1 LGHDT and CDR2 YNNKEL (reference sequence). In nucleotides, the CDR3 is TGTGCCAGCAGCCGCGGACAGAACTATGGCTACACCTTC. Amino acids: CASSRGQNYGYTF.

The V and J genes are TRBV6-5 and TRBJ1-6; 8 bases match TRBD1. Germline assignment: CDR1 MNHEY and CDR2 SVGAGI. Germline trimming cut 5 bases from V and 10 bases from J; bases unmatched to any gene: 7. The CDR3 loop spans 14 amino acids. The CDR3 region has the DNA TGTGCCAGCAGTCCCGGGACAGGTCCCTCACCCCTCCACTTT. Protein product: CASSPGTGPSPLHF.

CDR3 protein: CASSHPDRSNYGYTF. The CDR3 DNA follows: TGTGCCAGCAGCCATCCCGACAGGAGCAACTATGGCTACACCTTC. The V call is TRBV16, the J call TRBJ1-2, with a weak D call TRBD1 (6 bases). The germline V gene has CDR1 KGHSY and CDR2 FQNENV. With 3 bases removed from V and 2 bases from J, the gap between germline ends came to 13 bases. The length of the CDR3 is 15 residues.

V usage is TRBV28 and J usage is TRBJ1-5; 7 nucleotides agree with TRBD1. The CDR3 is made up of 14 amino acids. J lost 2 bases, V lost 6 bases, and 4 bases had no gene match. Per the germline V gene, CDR1 is MDHEN and CDR2 is SYDVKM. The CDR3 coding sequence is TGTGCCAGCAGGAGAACAGGGGGCAATCAGCCCCAGCATTTT. Amino acids: CASRRTGGNQPQHF.

The chain links TRBV21-1 to TRBJ1-6; the table names TRBD1, a call not compared with the DNA. TRBV21-1 constitutes a pseudogene. The CDR3 contains 18 residues. The CDR3 reads CASRLRGTGGSTDSPLHF. The CDR3, as DNA: TGTGCCAGCAGACTACGGGGGACAGGGGGTTCGACCGATTCACCCCTCCACTTT.

This chain joins TRBV19 and TRBJ1-1; perhaps TRBD1 as D (6 bases). CDR1 and CDR2 (germline): LNHDA, SQIVND (reference sequence). Between the trimmed V and J ends, which lost 6 bases and 1 base, there was a span of 18 bases. The CDR3 extends over 16 amino acids. The CDR3 here is CASRPPGVNGNTEAFF. The CDR3 DNA follows: TGTGCCAGTAGGCCCCCAGGGGTCAACGGGAACACTGAAGCTTTCTTT.

This rearrangement joins TRBV30 to TRBJ1-1; unclear D gene. The CDR3 sequence is 14 residues long. Per the germline V gene, CDR1 is GTSNPN and CDR2 is SVGIG (reference sequence). V was clipped by 2 bases and J by 4 bases, with 14 bases between them. The CDR3 nucleotides read TGTGCCTGGAGTAGCCAGCTACGGGGCACTGAAGCTTTCTTT. This sequence encodes CAWSSQLRGTEAFF.

As regards this clone: A junction end diverges from the germline sequence, so it may reflect a read error. This sequence joins TRBV5-5 and TRBJ1-2; 8 bases agree with TRBD1. This CDR3 contains 13 residues. Germline CDR1 and CDR2: SGHKS and YYEKEE (reference sequence). The CDR3 region has the DNA TGTGCCAGCAGCTCGGCGGGACAGGCCCCCTCGGATTTC. Protein sequence: CASSSAGQAPSDF.

This clone was seen once. The chain has TRBV5-6 and TRBJ1-6, with TRBD1 identical over 7 bases. Germline CDR1 reads SGHDT; CDR2 reads YYEEEE. V shed 2 bases, J shed 10 bases, and the junction held 15 bases outside the gene matches. CDR3 length: 17 residues. CDR3 protein: CASSFLGQAVSQSPLHF. The CDR3 coding sequence is TGTGCCAGCAGCTTTTTAGGACAGGCCGTATCCCAATCACCCCTCCACTTT.

The J gene is TRBJ1-5, the V gene TRBV4-1, with D unresolved. From germline, CDR1 is MGHRA and CDR2 YSYEKL. V lost 4 bases to trimming and J lost 0 bases, with 13 bases between them. The CDR3 sequence is 16 residues long. CDR3 residues: CASSPTLVYSNQPQHF. CDR3 DNA sequence: TGCGCCAGCAGCCCAACACTAGTTTATAGCAATCAGCCCCAGCATTTT.

This chain uses TRBV19 with TRBJ2-1; 9 bases are shared with TRBD2. The CDR3 covers 15 residues. Germline V lookup: CDR1 LNHDA, CDR2 SQIVND (reference sequence). V lost 11 bases, J lost 0 bases, and 8 bases stayed unmatched. The CDR3 DNA reads TGTGCCTCTAGCGGGGTTTTTAGCTCCTACAATGAGCAGTTCTTC. Amino acid sequence: CASSGVFSSYNEQFF. Filled out from reference TRBV19 and TRBJ2-1, the complete variable domain reads DGGITQSPKYLFRKEGQNVTLSCEQNLNHDAMYWYRQDPGQGLRLIYYSQIVNDFQKGDIAEGYSVSREKKESFPLTVTSAQKNPTAFYLCASSGVFSSYNEQFFGPGTRLTVL.

The genes are TRBV6-5 and TRBJ1-1; 7 nucleotides align to TRBD1. V was pared by 0 bases and J by 5 bases, with 6 bases of the junction left unmatched. This CDR3 region has 15 residues. CDR1 is MNHEY and CDR2 is SVGAGI in the germline V gene. The CDR3 sequence: CASSYSDRVGTEAFF. CDR3 nucleotides: TGTGCCAGCAGTTACTCCGACAGGGTTGGGACTGAAGCTTTCTTT.

The V gene is TRBV5-1, the J gene TRBJ2-2; 9 bases agree with TRBD1. The CDR3 runs 16 residues. Germline CDR1 SGHRS, CDR2 YFSETQ. The ends lost 1 base at V and 6 bases at J; junction bases unmatched: 7. The CDR3 sequence is CASSLLRTGESGELFF. CDR3 nucleotides: TGCGCCAGCAGCTTGTTGCGGACAGGGGAATCCGGGGAGCTGTTTTTT.

V gene TRBV5-1 combines with J gene TRBJ2-7; 7 nucleotides match TRBD1. With 4 bases clipped from V and 6 bases from J, the junction kept 4 bases outside the gene matches. There are 12 residues in the CDR3. Germline values: CDR1 SGHRS, CDR2 YFSETQ. The CDR3 sequence is CASSQHRGEQYF. The DNA of the CDR3 is TGCGCCAGCAGCCAGCACAGGGGCGAGCAGTACTTC.

The genes are TRBV5-1 and TRBJ2-1, with 9 bases that match TRBD2. In germline, CDR1 is SGHRS, CDR2 YFSETQ. The length of the CDR3 is 17 residues. V lost 1 base and J lost 3; bases outside the gene matches: 8. Here the CDR3 reads CASSLRGGRADYNEQFF. CDR3 DNA sequence: TGCGCCAGCAGCTTGCGAGGCGGGAGGGCTGACTACAATGAGCAGTTCTTC.

This chain links TRBV13 with TRBJ1-1; no firm D call. V was trimmed by 2 bases and J by 6 bases, leaving 4 bases between them. Germline V lookup: CDR1 PRHDT, CDR2 FYEKMQ (reference sequence). The length of the CDR3 is 11 residues. Written as DNA, the CDR3 is TGTGCCAGCAGCTTAATCTCTGAAGCTTTCTTT. It is translated as CASSLISEAFF.

This clone was seen only a few times. V usage is TRBV7-8 and J usage is TRBJ2-1; a weak D match, TRBD1 (6 bases). The CDR3 loop spans 18 amino acids. Germline V gene lookup returns CDR1 SGHVS and CDR2 FQNEAQ. V lost 5 bases, J lost 6 bases, and 26 bases lay in between. Written as DNA, the CDR3 is TGTGCCAGCAGCCCGCCCACGGGACACAGAAAAGGAGGCAATGAGCAGTTCTTC. It yields the protein CASSPPTGHRKGGNEQFF.

This sequence joins TRBV5-8 and TRBJ2-3; 9 nucleotides match TRBD1. Per germline, CDR1 SGHTS and CDR2 YDEGEE. The CDR3 consists of 16 residues. Losses at the gene ends were 6 bases for V and 2 bases for J; bases not matched to a gene: 10. In DNA form, the CDR3 reads TGTGCCAGCAACGGAAAGACAGGGGGGATCACAGATACGCAGTATTTT. Translated, it gives CASNGKTGGITDTQYF.

The V gene is TRBV7-9, the J gene TRBJ1-5; no clear D gene. The CDR3 consists of 16 residues. V was pared by 2 bases and J by 2 bases, with 13 bases between. CDR1 SEHNR and CDR2 FQNEAQ come from the germline V gene (reference sequence). CDR3 in amino acids: CASSLWLASGNQPQHF. The DNA for the CDR3 is TGTGCCAGCAGCTTATGGTTGGCATCTGGCAATCAGCCCCAGCATTTT.

This chain uses TRBV2 with TRBJ1-5; a possible D gene is TRBD1 (5 bases). The CDR3 runs 14 residues. Germline-derived CDR1 and CDR2 are SNHLY and FYNNEI. The V and J ends lost 4 bases and 3 bases respectively, with 10 bases between them. The CDR3 region has the DNA TGTGCCAGCAGTGCTGGAGGGGTCAATCAGCCCCAGCATTTT. It translates to CASSAGGVNQPQHF.